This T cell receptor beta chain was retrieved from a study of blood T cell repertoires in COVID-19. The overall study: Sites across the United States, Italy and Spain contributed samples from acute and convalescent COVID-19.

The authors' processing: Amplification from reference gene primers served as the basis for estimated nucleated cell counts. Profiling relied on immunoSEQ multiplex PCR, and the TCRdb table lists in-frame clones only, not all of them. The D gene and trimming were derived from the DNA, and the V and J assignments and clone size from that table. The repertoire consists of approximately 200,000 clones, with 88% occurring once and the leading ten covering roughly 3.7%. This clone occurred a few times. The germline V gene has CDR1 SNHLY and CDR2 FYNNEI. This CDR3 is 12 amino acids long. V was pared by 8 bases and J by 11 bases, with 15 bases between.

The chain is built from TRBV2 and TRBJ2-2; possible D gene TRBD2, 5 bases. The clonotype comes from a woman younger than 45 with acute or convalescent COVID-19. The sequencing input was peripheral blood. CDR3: CASGGSPGELFF. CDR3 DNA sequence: TGTGCCAGCGGTGGGAGCCCGGGAGAGCTGTTTTTT.